This passage covers 9 T cell receptor beta chains from one sample sequenced in a study of T-cell reconstitution after alpha-beta-depleted transplantation in children. Preparing the TCRbeta library involved the use of unique molecular identifiers. Each CDR3 protein is one row after TCRdb ran MiXCR on the PCR reads. The sample yields about 830,000 distinct CDR3 sequences, approximately 15% seen once. The sequences come from PBMCs, mostly from graft donor cells, collected 360 days after TCRalphabeta/CD19-depleted stem cell transplant. These TCRs come from a male patient between 5 and 17 years old who had a stem cell transplant for acute lymphoblastic leukemia, so the T cells may come from the graft donor.

Written as DNA, the CDR3 is TGCGCCAGCAGCTTGGGACAGGGGATCGAGACCCAGTACTTC. It encodes CASSLGQGIETQYF. The chain links TRBV5-1 to TRBJ2-5; 8 bases fit TRBD1. The V and J ends lost 0 bases and 5 bases, in that order; junction bases with no gene match: 3. The length of the CDR3 is 14 residues. The germline V gene has CDR1 SGHRS and CDR2 YFSETQ.

The chain carries TRBV6-5 and TRBJ1-6; no reliable D call. The germline V gene encodes CDR1 MNHEY and CDR2 SVGAGI. The CDR3 runs 15 residues. Trimming took 2 bases from V and 0 from J, leaving 5 bases between them. Here the CDR3 DNA reads TGTGCCAGCAGTTACCGGAGCTCCTATAATTCACCCCTCCACTTT. Encoded protein: CASSYRSSYNSPLHF.

In this sample, this clonotype turned up a few times. CDR3 DNA sequence: TGCAGTGCAGCCCGACAGGGACCTATGGAGACCCAGTACTTC. Amino acids: CSAARQGPMETQYF. V usage is TRBV20-1 and J usage is TRBJ2-5; 7 positions agree with TRBD1. This CDR3 has 14 residues. CDR1 and CDR2 from the germline V gene are DFQATT and SNEGSKA (reference sequence). Trimming cost V 6 bases and J 5 bases; bases outside gene matches: 12.

The rearrangement links TRBV5-1 to TRBJ2-7; TRBD2 agrees at 11 bases. Germline V gene sequence: CDR1 SGHRS, CDR2 YFSETQ. V shed 4 bases and J 0 bases; nucleotides not matched to a gene: 6. The CDR3 contains 16 residues. The CDR3 coding sequence is TGCGCCAGCAGCCTCGGGACTAGCGGTTACTCCTACGAGCAGTACTTC. Protein sequence: CASSLGTSGYSYEQYF.

This clonotype came up a few times. Here the CDR3 reads CASSLNAQGENYEQYF. As DNA, the CDR3 is TGTGCCAGCAGCTTAAATGCACAGGGGGAAAACTACGAGCAGTACTTC. The J gene is TRBJ2-7, the V gene TRBV7-6; 8 nucleotides match TRBD1. After removal of 2 bases from V and 3 bases from J, the junction contained 9 bases not matched to a gene. CDR3 length: 16 amino acids. Germline V gene sequence: CDR1 SGHVS, CDR2 FNYEAQ.

This clonotype came up a few times. V and J are TRBV6-5 and TRBJ2-5; a possible D gene is TRBD2 (7 bases). V was cut by 4 bases and J by 4 bases, with 13 bases left in between. Germline CDR1 and CDR2: MNHEY and SVGAGI. The CDR3 sequence is 14 residues long. In DNA form, the CDR3 reads TGTGCCAGCAGTTGGGAGGGAGGGGGAGAGACCCAGTACTTC. Translation: CASSWEGGGETQYF.

This clonotype was seen a handful of times. The chain has TRBV5-1 and TRBJ1-1, with D tentatively TRBD1 (5 bases). The CDR3 spans 13 residues. V was shortened by 0 bases and J by 5 bases, with 8 bases between the two germline ends. From germline, CDR1 is SGHRS and CDR2 YFSETQ. The CDR3 region is CASSLDRTTEAFF. CDR3 nucleotide sequence: TGCGCCAGCAGCTTGGACAGGACTACTGAAGCTTTCTTT.

This clonotype was recorded a few times. This chain links TRBV7-6 with TRBJ2-1; D unclear. Germline CDR1 and CDR2: SGHVS and FNYEAQ. V shed 6 bases and J shed 7 bases, with 10 bases lying between them. The CDR3 has 12 residues. The DNA of the CDR3 is TGTGCCAGCAGTTATAGTGAGAATGAGCAGTTCTTC. Translated, it gives CASSYSENEQFF.

Regarding this clonotype: This may come from a read error, since a much larger clone is one base off. Here the CDR3 omits its conserved ending phenylalanine or tryptophan, so a read error is the likely source. The chain links TRBV12-3 or TRBV12-4 to TRBJ1-2; TRBD1 is a possible D gene (5 bases). Deletions cut 4 bases from V and 3 bases from J, with 15 bases between. The CDR3 runs to 15 residues. The CDR3 sequence is CASSYHRIPDYGYTY. The CDR3 DNA is TGTGCCAGCAGTTACCACAGGATCCCCGACTATGGCTACACCTAC.